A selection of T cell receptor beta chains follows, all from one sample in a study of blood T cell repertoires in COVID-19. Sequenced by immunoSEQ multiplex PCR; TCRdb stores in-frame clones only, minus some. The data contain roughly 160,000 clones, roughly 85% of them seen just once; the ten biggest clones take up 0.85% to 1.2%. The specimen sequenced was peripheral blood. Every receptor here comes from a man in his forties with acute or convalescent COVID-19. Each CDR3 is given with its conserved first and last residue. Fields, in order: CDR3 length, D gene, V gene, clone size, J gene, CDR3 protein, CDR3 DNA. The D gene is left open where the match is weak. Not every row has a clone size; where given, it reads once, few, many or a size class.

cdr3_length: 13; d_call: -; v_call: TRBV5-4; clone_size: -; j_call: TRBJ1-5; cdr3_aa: CASSLAGDQPQHF; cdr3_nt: TGTGCCAGCAGCTTGGCCGGGGATCAGCCCCAGCATTTT
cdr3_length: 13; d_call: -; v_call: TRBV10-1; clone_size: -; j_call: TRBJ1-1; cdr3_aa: CASSFAGRTEAFF; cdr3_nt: TGCGCCAGCAGTTTCGCAGGGCGCACTGAAGCTTTCTTT
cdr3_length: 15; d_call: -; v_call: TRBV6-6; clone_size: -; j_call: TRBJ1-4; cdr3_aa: CASSPRTDRNEKLFF; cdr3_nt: TGTGCCAGCAGCCCCCGGACTGACCGGAATGAAAAACTGTTTTTT
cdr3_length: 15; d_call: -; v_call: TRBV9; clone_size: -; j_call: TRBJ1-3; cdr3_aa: CASNPGSRSGNTIYF; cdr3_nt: TGTGCCAGCAACCCAGGGTCTAGGTCTGGAAACACCATATATTTT
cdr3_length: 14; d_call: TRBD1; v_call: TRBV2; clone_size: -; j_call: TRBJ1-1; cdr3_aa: CASSWDSVNTEAFF; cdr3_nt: TGTGCCAGCTCTTGGGACAGCGTGAACACTGAAGCTTTCTTT
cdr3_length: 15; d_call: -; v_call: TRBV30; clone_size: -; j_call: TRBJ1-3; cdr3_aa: CAWSSKTISGNTIYF; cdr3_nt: TGTGCCTGGAGTAGCAAGACTATCTCTGGAAACACCATATATTTT
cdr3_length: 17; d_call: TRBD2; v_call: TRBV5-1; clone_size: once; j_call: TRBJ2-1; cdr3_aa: CASSPNPRGGLYNEQFF; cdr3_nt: TGCGCCAGCAGCCCCAACCCCCGGGGGGGCCTCTACAATGAGCAGTTCTTC
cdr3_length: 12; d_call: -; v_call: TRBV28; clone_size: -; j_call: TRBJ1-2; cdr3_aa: CASRTTGEGYTF; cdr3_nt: TGTGCCAGCAGAACAACGGGTGAGGGCTACACCTTC
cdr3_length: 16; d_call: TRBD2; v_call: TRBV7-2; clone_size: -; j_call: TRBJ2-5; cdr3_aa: CASSLSVAGPQETQYF; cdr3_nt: TGTGCCAGCAGCTTATCTGTAGCGGGTCCTCAAGAGACCCAGTACTTC
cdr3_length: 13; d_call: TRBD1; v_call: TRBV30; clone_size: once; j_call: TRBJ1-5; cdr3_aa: CAWSQGGGQPQHF; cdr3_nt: TGTGCCTGGAGCCAGGGGGGAGGTCAGCCCCAGCATTTT
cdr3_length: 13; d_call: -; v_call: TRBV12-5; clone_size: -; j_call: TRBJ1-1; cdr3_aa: CASGLVPGQNAFF; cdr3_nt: TGTGCTAGTGGTTTGGTACCAGGACAGAACGCTTTCTTT
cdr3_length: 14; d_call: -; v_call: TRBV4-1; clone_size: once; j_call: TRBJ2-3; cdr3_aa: CASSQEGGTDTQYF; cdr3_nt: TGCGCCAGCAGCCAGGAAGGGGGCACAGATACGCAGTATTTT
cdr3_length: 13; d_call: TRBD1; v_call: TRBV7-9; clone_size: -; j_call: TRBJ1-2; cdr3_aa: CASSSGQGAGYTF; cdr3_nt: TGTGCCAGCAGCTCGGGACAGGGGGCAGGCTACACCTTC
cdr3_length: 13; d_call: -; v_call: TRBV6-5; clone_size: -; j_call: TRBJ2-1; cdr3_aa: CASSLQGNNEQFF; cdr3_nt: TGTGCCAGCAGCTTACAGGGAAACAATGAGCAGTTCTTC
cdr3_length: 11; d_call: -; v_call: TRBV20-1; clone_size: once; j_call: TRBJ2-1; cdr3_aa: CSARRNNEQFF; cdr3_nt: TGCAGTGCTAGGCGAAACAATGAGCAGTTCTTC
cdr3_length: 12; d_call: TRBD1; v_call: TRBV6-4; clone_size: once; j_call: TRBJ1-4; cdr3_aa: CASSTGDEKLFF; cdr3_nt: TGTGCCAGCAGCACAGGGGATGAAAAACTGTTTTTT
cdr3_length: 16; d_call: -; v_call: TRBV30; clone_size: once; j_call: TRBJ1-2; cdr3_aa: CAWSVGASTSNYGYTF; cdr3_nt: TGTGCCTGGAGTGTTGGGGCCTCAACCTCTAACTATGGCTACACCTTC
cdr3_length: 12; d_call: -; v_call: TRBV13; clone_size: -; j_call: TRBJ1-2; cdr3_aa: CASSLDLSGYTF; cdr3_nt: TGTGCCAGCAGCTTAGACTTATCTGGCTACACCTTC
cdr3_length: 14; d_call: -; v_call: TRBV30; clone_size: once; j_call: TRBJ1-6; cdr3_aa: CAWSGYTEGSPLHF; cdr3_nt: TGTGCCTGGAGTGGATATACAGAAGGTTCACCCCTCCACTTT
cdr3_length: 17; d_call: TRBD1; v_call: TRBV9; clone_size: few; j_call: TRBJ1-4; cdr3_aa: CASSRSSGQGTNEKLFF; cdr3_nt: TGTGCCAGCAGCCGATCGAGTGGACAGGGTACTAATGAAAAACTGTTTTTT
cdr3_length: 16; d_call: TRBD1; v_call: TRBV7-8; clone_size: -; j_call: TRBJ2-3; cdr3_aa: CASSLETGLGTDTQYF; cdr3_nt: TGTGCCAGCAGCTTAGAGACAGGGCTGGGCACAGATACGCAGTATTTT
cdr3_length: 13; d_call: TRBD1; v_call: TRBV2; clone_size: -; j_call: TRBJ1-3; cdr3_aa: CASSYQTGNTIYF; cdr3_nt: TGTGCCAGCAGTTACCAGACAGGGAACACCATATATTTT
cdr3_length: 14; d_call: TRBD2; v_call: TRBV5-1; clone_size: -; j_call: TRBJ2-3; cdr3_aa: CASSARGGSDTQYF; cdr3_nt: TGCGCCAGCAGCGCACGGGGGGGCTCAGATACGCAGTATTTT
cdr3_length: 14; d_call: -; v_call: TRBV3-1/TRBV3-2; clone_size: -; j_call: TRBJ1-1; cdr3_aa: CASSRLGQNTEAFF; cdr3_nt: TGTGCCAGCAGCCGCCTGGGACAGAACACTGAAGCTTTCTTT
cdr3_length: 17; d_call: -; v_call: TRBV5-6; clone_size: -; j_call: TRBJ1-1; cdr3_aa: CASSRGFGKGMNTEAFF; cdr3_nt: TGTGCCAGCAGCCGCGGGTTTGGGAAAGGAATGAACACTGAAGCTTTCTTT
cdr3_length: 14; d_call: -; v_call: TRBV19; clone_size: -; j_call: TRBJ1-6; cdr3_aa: CASTLTEPNSPLHF; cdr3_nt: TGTGCCAGTACCCTGACAGAACCAAATTCACCCCTCCACTTT
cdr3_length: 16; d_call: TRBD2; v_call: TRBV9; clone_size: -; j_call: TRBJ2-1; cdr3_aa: CASSGSGGGLVDEQFF; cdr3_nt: TGTGCCAGCAGCGGTAGCGGGGGGGGTTTAGTCGATGAGCAGTTCTTC
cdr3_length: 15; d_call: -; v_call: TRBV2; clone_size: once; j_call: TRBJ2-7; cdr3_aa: CASTPGGGLSYEQYF; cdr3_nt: TGTGCCAGCACCCCAGGGGGAGGATTATCCTACGAGCAGTACTTC
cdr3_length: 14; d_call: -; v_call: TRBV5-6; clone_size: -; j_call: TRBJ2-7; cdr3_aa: CASSPQRAGYEQYF; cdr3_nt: TGTGCCAGCAGCCCGCAGAGGGCCGGGTACGAGCAGTACTTC
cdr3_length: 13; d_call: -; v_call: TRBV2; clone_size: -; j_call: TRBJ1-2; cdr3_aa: CASSEDVLGGYTF; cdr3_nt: TGTGCCAGCAGTGAAGATGTTCTAGGTGGCTACACCTTC
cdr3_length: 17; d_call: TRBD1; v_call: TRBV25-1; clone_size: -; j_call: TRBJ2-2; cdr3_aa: CASSESRGPPMAGELFF; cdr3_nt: TGTGCCAGCAGTGAAAGCAGGGGGCCGCCAATGGCCGGGGAGCTGTTTTTT
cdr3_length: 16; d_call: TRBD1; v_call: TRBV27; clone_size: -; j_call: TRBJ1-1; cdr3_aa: CASSPILTGEGAEAFF; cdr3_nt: TGTGCCAGCAGTCCTATCCTGACAGGGGAAGGGGCTGAAGCTTTCTTT
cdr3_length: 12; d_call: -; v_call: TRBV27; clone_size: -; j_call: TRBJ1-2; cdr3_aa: CATHFFIGGYTF; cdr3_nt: TGTGCCACCCACTTTTTTATCGGGGGCTACACCTTC
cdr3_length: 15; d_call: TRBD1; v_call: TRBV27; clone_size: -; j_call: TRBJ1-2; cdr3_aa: CASSSRQGGVYGYTF; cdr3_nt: TGTGCCAGCAGTTCGCGACAGGGCGGCGTCTATGGCTACACCTTC